These T cell receptor beta chains were read from a single sample in a study of blood T cell repertoires in COVID-19. The table came from immunoSEQ multiplex PCR; TCRdb's copy has only in-frame clones and leaves some out. The data contain tens of thousands of clones, approximately 86% of them singletons. Input material: peripheral blood. These receptors came from a man in his forties with COVID-19, enrolled during active disease. Each CDR3 is given with its conserved first and last residue. D genes are given only for firm matches. Some rows have no size entry. The others give once, few or many, or a class for an expanded clone.

D gene	CDR3 length	clone size	J gene	V gene	CDR3 protein	CDR3 DNA
-	15	few	TRBJ2-1	TRBV4-1	CASRALGTTYNEQFF	TGCGCCAGCAGGGCCCTTGGGACAACCTACAATGAGCAGTTCTTC
-	12	-	TRBJ2-1	TRBV11-2	CASSFGGYEQFF	TGTGCCAGCAGCTTTGGAGGGTATGAGCAGTTCTTC
TRBD1	15	-	TRBJ2-1	TRBV9	CASSSGQGSYNEQFF	TGTGCCAGCAGCTCGGGACAGGGCTCCTACAATGAGCAGTTCTTC
TRBD1	16	once	TRBJ2-5	TRBV6-5	CASSYSERTGLETQYF	TGTGCCAGCAGTTACTCAGAGAGGACAGGGCTCGAGACCCAGTACTTC
TRBD1	11	once	TRBJ2-7	TRBV30	CAGDRAHEQYF	TGTGCCGGGGACAGGGCCCACGAGCAGTACTTC
-	12	-	TRBJ2-5	TRBV7-8	CASSFGGGAQYF	TGTGCCAGCAGCTTTGGAGGGGGGGCCCAGTACTTC
-	14	-	TRBJ1-1	TRBV30	CAWSVNRQNTEAFF	TGTGCCTGGAGTGTAAACAGGCAGAACACTGAAGCTTTCTTT
TRBD1	14	-	TRBJ2-2	TRBV28	CASRTGGLTGELFF	TGTGCCAGCAGAACAGGGGGCCTCACCGGGGAGCTGTTTTTT
TRBD1	15	-	TRBJ1-2	TRBV6-5	CASSSEQGAGYGYTF	TGTGCCAGCAGCTCTGAACAGGGGGCGGGGTATGGCTACACCTTC
-	14	-	TRBJ1-2	TRBV7-9	CASSLAPGNYGYTF	TGTGCCAGCAGCTTAGCCCCCGGTAACTATGGCTACACCTTC
TRBD1	15	-	TRBJ2-5	TRBV5-4	CASSLQGAVRETQYF	TGTGCCAGCAGCCTGCAGGGGGCGGTGAGAGAGACCCAGTACTTC
-	13	-	TRBJ1-2	TRBV29-1	CSVGEGYVDGYTF	TGCAGCGTTGGGGAGGGTTACGTGGATGGCTACACCTTC
-	15	once	TRBJ1-2	TRBV5-6	CASSLRQGGAYGYTF	TGTGCCAGCAGCCTTCGACAAGGAGGGGCCTATGGCTACACCTTC
-	15	-	TRBJ1-4	TRBV5-6	CASSFTGTTNEKLFF	TGTGCCAGCAGCTTCACGGGGACAACTAATGAAAAACTGTTTTTT
-	16	few	TRBJ2-7	TRBV10-1	CASSEMGGNWVYEQYF	TGCGCCAGCAGTGAGATGGGGGGAAATTGGGTCTACGAGCAGTACTTC
TRBD1	13	once	TRBJ2-3	TRBV30	CAFSQGAGDTQYF	TGTGCCTTCAGTCAGGGGGCGGGAGATACGCAGTATTTT
-	13	-	TRBJ1-5	TRBV7-2	CASSLAATVPQHF	TGTGCCAGCAGCTTAGCGGCTACAGTGCCCCAGCATTTT
-	17	-	TRBJ2-2	TRBV21-1	CASSTTGGSGYTGELFF	TGTGCCAGCAGCACCACGGGGGGTAGCGGGTACACCGGGGAGCTGTTTTTT
-	11	-	TRBJ2-7	TRBV5-1	CASSSGYEQYF	TGCGCCAGCAGCAGCGGATACGAGCAGTACTTC
TRBD1	15	-	TRBJ2-7	TRBV11-2	CASSLERTGTYEQYF	TGTGCCAGCAGCTTAGAAAGGACAGGGACCTACGAGCAGTACTTC
-	14	-	TRBJ2-7	TRBV9	CASSVGAVSYEQYF	TGTGCCAGCAGCGTAGGGGCTGTCTCCTACGAGCAGTACTTC
TRBD1	13	-	TRBJ2-5	TRBV30	CAWKATGVETQYF	TGTGCCTGGAAAGCGACAGGGGTAGAGACCCAGTACTTC
-	17	-	TRBJ1-5	TRBV21-1	CASSKGTVGLGNQPQHF	-
TRBD1	15	-	TRBJ1-5	TRBV4-1	CASSHRTGLDQPQHF	TGCGCCAGCAGCCACCGGACAGGTCTGGATCAGCCCCAGCATTTT
TRBD1	13	-	TRBJ2-1	TRBV7-9	CASEQGSPNEQFF	TGTGCCAGCGAACAGGGGTCGCCCAATGAGCAGTTCTTC
-	15	-	TRBJ2-3	TRBV5-8	CASSPDSARTDTQYF	TGTGCCAGCAGCCCCGACTCAGCAAGGACAGATACGCAGTATTTT
TRBD1	14	-	TRBJ1-6	TRBV3-1/TRBV3-2	CASSRRQGGSPLHF	TGTGCCAGCAGCCGCCGACAGGGGGGATCACCCCTCCACTTT
-	15	-	TRBJ1-2	TRBV6-5	CASSYSRSTAYGYTF	TGTGCCAGCAGTTACTCCCGGTCGACAGCTTATGGCTACACCTTC
TRBD1	15	-	TRBJ1-2	TRBV7-8	CASSLGQGIYYGYTF	TGTGCCAGCAGCTTAGGACAGGGGATTTACTATGGCTACACCTTC
TRBD1	14	-	TRBJ2-7	TRBV5-1	CASSLLGQGYEQYF	TGCGCCAGCAGCTTGTTAGGACAGGGCTACGAGCAGTACTTC
-	13	-	TRBJ1-2	TRBV7-9	CASSPGTSYGYTF	TGTGCCAGCAGCCCGGGGACAAGCTATGGCTACACCTTC
-	15	-	TRBJ1-2	TRBV5-4	CASSLAQGEGYGYTF	TGTGCCAGCAGCTTGGCACAGGGAGAGGGCTATGGCTACACCTTC
TRBD2	15	-	TRBJ2-7	TRBV4-1	CASSQGTSGIGEQYF	TGCGCCAGCAGCCAAGGGACTAGCGGGATCGGCGAGCAGTACTTC
-	15	-	TRBJ1-6	TRBV5-5	CASSSWRVDNSPLHF	TGTGCCAGCAGCTCCTGGCGGGTAGATAATTCACCCCTCCACTTT
-	15	-	TRBJ2-6	TRBV7-3	CASSPTISGANVLTF	TGTGCCAGCAGCCCTACTATCTCTGGGGCCAACGTCCTGACTTTC
TRBD1	18	-	TRBJ2-6	TRBV18	CASSLDRERGSGANVLTF	TGTGCCAGCTCGCTGGACAGGGAAAGGGGCTCTGGGGCCAACGTCCTGACTTTC
TRBD2	17	once	TRBJ2-1	TRBV5-1	CASSLPGLAGGYNEQFF	TGCGCCAGCAGCTTGCCGGGACTAGCGGGGGGTTACAATGAGCAGTTCTTC